This T cell receptor beta chain was captured by sequencing in a study of metastatic and nonmetastatic thyroid tumors. Study in general: Repertoires of blood and of tissue (tumor or nodule) from malignant and benign thyroid patients were compared.

TCRdb re-called the PCR reads with MiXCR. This repertoire shows around 20,000 clones, approximately 22% found once; its top ten account for over 70%. The length of the CDR3 is 12 residues. CDR1 is LGHDT and CDR2 is YNNKEL in the germline V gene (reference sequence). V was pared by 2 bases and J by 10 bases, with 4 bases of the junction left unmatched. This clone occurred many times. There were no patients who had received any treatment before thyroid surgery. The chain has TRBV3-1 and TRBJ2-7, with 8 bases that match TRBD2. The source material was blood. The TCR comes from a male donor with papillary thyroid cancer or a benign thyroid nodule (not recorded which). Some clones in this sample may be carry-over from other donors' samples. For the CDR3, the DNA is TGTGCCAGCAGCCAAATCGCGGGAGGTCAGTACTTC. It yields the protein CASSQIAGGQYF.